A single sample is the source of the 15 T cell receptor beta chains below, sequenced in a study of T cell repertoires in cytomegalovirus infection. TCRdb passed the reads through MiXCR, listing each CDR3 protein once. The sample consists of about 190,000 distinct CDR3 sequences, about 30% of them appearing once. Material for sequencing was PBMCs. The receptor set was obtained from a human donor in good health (CMV status not recorded). Some clones in this sample may be carry-over from other donors' samples.

This clonotype was seen repeatedly, ten times or more. The chain combines TRBV7-9 with TRBJ2-4; 9 positions match TRBD2. CDR1 is SEHNR, CDR2 FQNEAQ, per germline (reference sequence). The J segment lost 7 bases and the V segment lost 5 bases, leaving 12 bases of the junction unmatched. This CDR3 region has 16 residues. The CDR3 DNA is TGTGCCAGCAGCCGCCGGGGGGGACTAGCTAGGAACATTCAGTACTTC. Amino acids: CASSRRGGLARNIQYF.

The rearrangement joins TRBV11-2 to TRBJ2-6; no reliable D call. V was trimmed by 0 bases and J by 4 bases, leaving 10 bases between them. Per the germline V gene, CDR1 is SGHAT and CDR2 is FQNNGV. This CDR3 has 16 amino acids. The CDR3 reads CASSLDRAAGANVLTF. In nucleotides, the CDR3 is TGTGCCAGCAGCTTAGACCGGGCGGCGGGGGCCAACGTCCTGACTTTC.

V and J are TRBV7-6 and TRBJ2-1; D gene uncertain. The V end lost 5 bases, the J end lost 6 bases, and 14 bases lay between the germline ends. CDR1 SGHVS and CDR2 FNYEAQ come from the germline V gene. This CDR3 spans 14 amino acids. DNA for the CDR3: TGTGCCAGCAGCGCAGGTCCTCAAACCAATGAGCAGTTCTTC. Translation: CASSAGPQTNEQFF.

In DNA form, the CDR3 reads TGCAGTGCTAGCCTCAGCAACAACTATGGCTACACCTTC. Its protein is CSASLSNNYGYTF. The chain uses TRBV20-1 and TRBJ1-2; D uncertain. With 3 bases removed from V and 2 bases from J, the gap between germline ends came to 10 bases. Germline lookup yields CDR1 DFQATT and CDR2 SNEGSKA (reference sequence). The CDR3 runs to 13 residues.

This clonotype was recorded a few times. The V gene is TRBV7-3, the J gene TRBJ1-6; D is perhaps TRBD1 (5 bases). The CDR3 runs to 14 residues. V gave up 5 bases and J gave up 2 bases, with 7 bases separating them. Germline V gene lookup returns CDR1 SGHTA and CDR2 FQGTGA. The CDR3 protein is CASSPTAYNSPLHF. The CDR3 DNA reads as TGTGCCAGCAGCCCGACAGCCTATAATTCACCCCTCCACTTT.

This clonotype was detected ten times or more. The chain combines TRBV7-2 with TRBJ1-6; the D is unclear. Per germline, CDR1 SGHTA and CDR2 FQGNSA. The CDR3 is made up of 14 amino acids. CDR3 sequence reads: CSSSLAGLGTPLHF. In nucleotides, the CDR3 is TGTTCATCGTCCCTGGCGGGCTTGGGGACACCCCTCCACTTT.

The table lists this clonotype with many counts. The gene calls are TRBV7-2 and TRBJ1-3, with D maybe TRBD1 (5 bases). Trimming took off 4 bases at V and 4 bases at J, with 11 bases between the two ends. This CDR3 has 14 residues. The V gene's germline CDR1 is SGHTA and CDR2 FQGNSA. CDR3 nucleotide sequence: TGTGCCAGCAGCTCAACTGGGGCAGGAAACACCATATATTTT. It translates to CASSSTGAGNTIYF.

A few counts support this clonotype. The rearrangement uses TRBV12-3 or TRBV12-4 and TRBJ2-5, with D possibly TRBD2 on 6 matching bases. The V end was cut by 6 bases, the J end by 5 bases, with 16 bases between. CDR3 size: 14 residues. As DNA, the CDR3 is TGTGCCAGCAGCCCGGGACTGGGGGAGGAGACCCAGTACTTC. Protein: CASSPGLGEETQYF.

The chain recombines TRBV7-3 with TRBJ1-1; possibly TRBD1 for D (6 bases). The CDR3 is 13 amino acids. In germline, CDR1 is SGHTA, CDR2 FQGTGA. V lost 8 bases to trimming and J lost 5 bases, with 15 bases between them. In nucleotides, the CDR3 is TGTGCCAGCTCCCTCGGGGGCCGTACTGAAGCTTTCTTT. As protein: CASSLGGRTEAFF.

This clonotype has just a few counts. The CDR3 here is CASSDGTGRGIQYF. In DNA form, the CDR3 reads TGTGCCAGCAGTGACGGGACAGGGAGGGGCATTCAGTACTTC. The V and J genes are TRBV2 and TRBJ2-4, with 9 bases matching TRBD1. Looked up from germline, CDR1 is SNHLY and CDR2 is FYNNEI. Trimming took 3 bases from V and 9 from J; bases not matched to a gene: 6. The CDR3 totals 14 residues.

This chain links TRBV20-1 with TRBJ2-7; 7 bases fit TRBD2. The CDR3 extends over 15 amino acids. Germline loops: CDR1 DFQATT, CDR2 SNEGSKA (reference sequence). Losses at the gene ends were 1 base for V and 4 bases for J; bases not matched to a gene: 10. The CDR3 loop reads CSARGESAGDYEQYF. CDR3 bases: TGCAGTGCTAGAGGGGAAAGCGCGGGGGATTACGAGCAGTACTTC.

CDR3 protein: CASSAFYEQYF. CDR3 nucleotide sequence: TGTGCCAGCAGTGCGTTCTACGAGCAGTACTTC. V usage is TRBV6-1 and J usage is TRBJ2-7; no reliable D call. Per the germline V gene, CDR1 is MNHNS and CDR2 is SASEGT. The germline V and J ends were trimmed by 4 bases and 3 bases, with 4 bases remaining between them. The CDR3 is 11 residues long.

This rearrangement joins TRBV3-1 to TRBJ2-1; 8 bases map to TRBD1. Germline V lookup: CDR1 LGHDT, CDR2 YNNKEL (reference sequence). The J segment lost 7 bases and the V segment lost 5 bases, leaving 10 bases of the junction unmatched. The CDR3 runs to 15 residues. CDR3 protein: CASSSWTGSGNEQFF. The CDR3 nucleotides read TGTGCCAGCAGCTCATGGACAGGGTCTGGTAATGAGCAGTTCTTC.

The chain employs TRBV14 and TRBJ2-2; a weak D match, TRBD1 (7 bases). This CDR3 has 16 residues. Germline V gene lookup returns CDR1 SGHDN and CDR2 FVKESK. The ends were cut back, 4 bases at V and 3 bases at J, with 15 bases in the middle. CDR3: CASSPLGGQHTGELFF. CDR3 bases: TGTGCCAGCAGCCCACTCGGGGGACAGCACACCGGGGAGCTGTTTTTT.

The V call is TRBV19, the J call TRBJ2-3; no firm D call. Germline V gene data show CDR1 as LNHDA and CDR2 as SQIVND (reference sequence). With 9 bases removed from V and 5 bases from J, the gap between germline ends came to 12 bases. The CDR3 extends over 12 amino acids. CDR3 region: CASRSGQDTQYF. Here the CDR3 DNA reads TGTGCCAGCCGGTCAGGCCAAGATACGCAGTATTTT. Full variable domain (remainder filled in from reference TRBV19 and TRBJ2-3): DGGITQSPKYLFRKEGQNVTLSCEQNLNHDAMYWYRQDPGQGLRLIYYSQIVNDFQKGDIAEGYSVSREKKESFPLTVTSAQKNPTAFYLCASRSGQDTQYFGPGTRLTVL.